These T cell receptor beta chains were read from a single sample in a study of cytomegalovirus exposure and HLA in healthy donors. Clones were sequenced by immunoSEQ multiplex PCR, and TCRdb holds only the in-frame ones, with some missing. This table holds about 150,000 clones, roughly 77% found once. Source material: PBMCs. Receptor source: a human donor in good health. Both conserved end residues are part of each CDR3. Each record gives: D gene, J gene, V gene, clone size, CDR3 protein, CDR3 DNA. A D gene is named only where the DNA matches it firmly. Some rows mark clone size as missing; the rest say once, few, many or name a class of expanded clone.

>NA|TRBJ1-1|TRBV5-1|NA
CASSSEGLGAPNTEAFF
TGCGCCAGCAGCTCCGAGGGGTTGGGGGCTCCGAACACTGAAGCTTTCTTT
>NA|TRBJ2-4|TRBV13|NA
CASSLPAGGNVFDKNIQYF
TGTGCCAGCAGCTTACCGGCAGGGGGGAATGTATTTGACAAAAACATTCAGTACTTC
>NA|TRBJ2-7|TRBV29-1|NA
CSVLVDYEQYF
TGCAGCGTTCTTGTTGACTACGAGCAGTACTTC
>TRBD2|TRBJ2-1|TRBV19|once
CASNSGGYNEQFF
TGTGCCAGTAACAGCGGGGGGTACAATGAGCAGTTCTTC
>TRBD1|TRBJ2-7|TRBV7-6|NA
CASSQLGTAEQYF
TGTGCCAGCAGCCAACTCGGGACAGCCGAGCAGTACTTC
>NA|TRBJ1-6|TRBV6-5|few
CASSYESSYNSPLHF
TGTGCCAGCAGTTACGAGAGCTCCTATAATTCACCCCTCCACTTT
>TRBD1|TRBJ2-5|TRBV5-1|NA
CASSPTGRLQETQYF
TGCGCCAGCAGCCCGACAGGGAGATTACAAGAGACCCAGTACTTC
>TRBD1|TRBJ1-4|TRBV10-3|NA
CAISESPGQGASEKLFF
TGTGCCATCAGTGAGTCCCCGGGACAGGGGGCGAGTGAAAAACTGTTTTTT
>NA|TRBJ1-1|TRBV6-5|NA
CASSYAGLPNTEAFF
TGTGCCAGCAGTTACGCAGGACTGCCGAACACTGAAGCTTTCTTT
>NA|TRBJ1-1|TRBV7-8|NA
CASSLPGVTGTEAFF
TGTGCCAGCAGCTTGCCAGGGGTTACTGGAACTGAAGCTTTCTTT
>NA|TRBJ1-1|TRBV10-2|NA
CASSESRGSTEAFF
TGCGCCAGCAGTGAGTCTAGGGGAAGCACTGAAGCTTTCTTT
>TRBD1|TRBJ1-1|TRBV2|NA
CARQGRNTEAFF
TGTGCCAGACAGGGGCGGAACACTGAAGCTTTCTTT
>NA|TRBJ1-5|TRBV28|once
CASRLTPRGRDQPQHF
TGTGCCAGCAGACTCACGCCGCGGGGTAGGGATCAGCCCCAGCATTTT
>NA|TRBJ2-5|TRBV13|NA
CASSQGGQGYQETQYF
TGTGCCAGCAGCCAGGGGGGACAAGGATACCAAGAGACCCAGTACTTC
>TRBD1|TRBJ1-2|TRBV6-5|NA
CASSDRGLGGYTF
TGTGCCAGCAGCGACAGGGGGCTAGGAGGCTACACCTTC
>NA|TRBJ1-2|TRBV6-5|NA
CASSHDRRRYGYPF
TGTGCCAGCAGCCACGACAGGAGGCGTTATGGCTACCCCTTC
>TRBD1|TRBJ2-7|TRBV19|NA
CASSKPGQGVYEQYF
TGTGCCAGTAGCAAACCGGGACAGGGGGTTTACGAGCAGTACTTC
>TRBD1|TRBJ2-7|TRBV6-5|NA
CASSPDRGRFYEQYF
TGTGCCAGCAGCCCCGACAGGGGGCGATTCTACGAGCAGTACTTC
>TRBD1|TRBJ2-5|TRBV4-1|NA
CASSRTGGGGETQYF
TGCGCCAGCAGCAGGACAGGGGGCGGGGGGGAGACCCAGTACTTC
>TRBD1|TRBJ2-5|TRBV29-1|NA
CSAGQGLRGETQYF
TGCAGCGCCGGACAGGGCTTGCGGGGAGAGACCCAGTACTTC
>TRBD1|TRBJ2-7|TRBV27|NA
CASKVRTGDSYEQYF
TGTGCCAGCAAGGTGAGGACAGGTGACTCCTACGAGCAGTACTTC
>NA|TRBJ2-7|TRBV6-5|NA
CASSPSGSSYEQYF
TGTGCCAGCAGTCCCTCCGGGAGCTCCTACGAGCAGTACTTC
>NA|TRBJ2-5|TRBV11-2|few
CASSLPQGGETQYF
TGTGCCAGCAGCCTCCCCCAGGGAGGCGAGACCCAGTACTTC
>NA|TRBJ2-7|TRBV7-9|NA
CASSSAVGAGVSSYEQYF
TGTGCCAGCAGCTCAGCGGTGGGGGCAGGGGTGAGCTCCTACGAGCAGTACTTC
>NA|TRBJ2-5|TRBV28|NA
CASSLQRLSTETQYF
TGTGCCAGCAGTTTACAGAGGCTATCTACCGAGACCCAGTACTTC
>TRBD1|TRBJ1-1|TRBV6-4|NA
CASSGQGNTEAFF
TGTGCCAGCAGTGGACAGGGGAACACTGAAGCTTTCTTT
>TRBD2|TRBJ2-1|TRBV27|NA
CASNQLAGENNEQFF
TGTGCCAGCAATCAACTAGCGGGAGAAAACAATGAGCAGTTCTTC
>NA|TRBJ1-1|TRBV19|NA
CASSISPQGLFEAFF
TGTGCCAGTAGTATAAGCCCGCAGGGGCTTTTCGAAGCTTTCTTT
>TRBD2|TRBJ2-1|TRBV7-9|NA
CASSPRGRPPNEQFF
TGTGCCAGCAGCCCCCGCGGGAGGCCCCCCAATGAGCAGTTCTTC
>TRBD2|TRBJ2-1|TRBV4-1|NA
CASSLAGTYNEQFF
TGCGCCAGCAGCCTAGCGGGGACCTACAATGAGCAGTTCTTC
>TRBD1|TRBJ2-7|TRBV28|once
CASSLLLDRGRSYEQYF
TGTGCCAGCAGTTTACTCCTCGACAGGGGCCGCTCCTACGAGCAGTACTTC
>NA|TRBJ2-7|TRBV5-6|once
CASSSNQGISYEQYF
TGTGCCAGCAGCTCCAATCAGGGTATCTCCTACGAGCAGTACTTC
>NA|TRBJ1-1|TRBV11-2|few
CASSFGRVFSEAFF
TGTGCCAGCAGCTTTGGCAGGGTGTTCTCTGAAGCTTTCTTT
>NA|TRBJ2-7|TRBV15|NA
CATSRGSRAPRNEQYF
TGTGCCACCAGCAGAGGTTCCAGGGCACCACGCAACGAGCAGTACTTC
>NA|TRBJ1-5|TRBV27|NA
CASSFATALGGNQPQHF
TGTGCCAGCAGTTTCGCCACCGCTTTAGGGGGCAATCAGCCCCAGCATTTT
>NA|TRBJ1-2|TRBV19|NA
CASSIGLGGYTF
TGTGCCAGTAGTATAGGTCTAGGCGGCTACACCTTC
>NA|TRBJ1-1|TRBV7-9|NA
CASSPDSTEAFF
TGTGCCAGCAGCCCCGACAGCACTGAAGCTTTCTTT
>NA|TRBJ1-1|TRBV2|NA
CASRVTDPSTEAFF
TGTGCCAGCAGAGTGACAGACCCTAGCACTGAAGCTTTCTTT
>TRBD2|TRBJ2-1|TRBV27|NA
CASSPGGLVPPDEQFF
TGTGCCAGCAGTCCAGGAGGACTAGTCCCCCCCGATGAGCAGTTCTTC
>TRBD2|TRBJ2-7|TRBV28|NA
CASSLLGWTSGDSQQYF
TGTGCCAGCAGTTTACTTGGCTGGACTAGCGGGGACAGTCAGCAGTACTTC
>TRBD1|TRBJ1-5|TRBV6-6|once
CASSFGQGSQPQHF
TGTGCCAGCAGTTTCGGACAGGGTAGTCAGCCCCAGCATTTT
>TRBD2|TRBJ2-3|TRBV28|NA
CASSRGREGPYTQYF
TGTGCCAGCAGTCGAGGCCGGGAGGGCCCCTATACGCAGTATTTT
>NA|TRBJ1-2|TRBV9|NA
CASSVELGHF
TGTGCCAGCAGCGTAGAGCTGGGACACTTC
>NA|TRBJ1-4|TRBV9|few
CASSDRGIGEKLFF
TGTGCCAGCAGCGACCGAGGGATAGGTGAAAAACTGTTTTTT
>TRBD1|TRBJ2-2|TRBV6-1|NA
CASSEETRQGAGELFF
TGTGCCAGCAGTGAAGAAACTCGACAGGGGGCCGGGGAGCTGTTTTTT
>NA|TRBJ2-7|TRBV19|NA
CASSIGSASSYEQYF
TGTGCCAGTAGTATAGGTAGCGCAAGCTCCTACGAGCAGTACTTC
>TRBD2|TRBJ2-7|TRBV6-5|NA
CASRTGTSGLYEQYF
TGTGCCAGCAGAACCGGGACTAGCGGACTCTACGAGCAGTACTTC
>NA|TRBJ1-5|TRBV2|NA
CASNEAANQPQHF
TGTGCCAGCAACGAGGCAGCCAATCAGCCCCAGCATTTT